The 7 T cell receptor beta chains presented below share a single source sample, sequenced in a study of CD8 T cells in ankylosing spondylitis (dated by TCRdb to about 2017). The library was prepared using 5' RACE. Sequenced on an Illumina HiSeq 2500. TCRdb reprocessed the public reads (quality trimming at Q25 with fastp, clone calling with MiXCR) and kept in-frame beta chains. Merged by CDR3 protein, the rows form single entries marked with the most common genes and DNA. Counted in this sample were under 35,000 distinct CDR3 sequences; about 6.8% of them appeared once. Jointly, the top ten make up more than 9% of the sample. The material sequenced was blood, either unsorted or a sorted T cell fraction (not recorded which). The receptors originated from a male donor with ankylosing spondylitis or in good health (not recorded which).

There are many counts of this clonotype. The chain is built from TRBV3-1 and TRBJ1-6; possibly TRBD1 for D (6 bases). The V gene lost 4 bases and the J gene lost 0 bases, with 7 bases spanning the gap. From germline, CDR1 is LGHDT and CDR2 YNNKEL (reference sequence). CDR3 length: 15 residues. For the CDR3, the DNA is TGTGCCAGCAGCCCGGACAGCTCCTATAATTCACCCCTCCACTTT. The encoded protein is CASSPDSSYNSPLHF.

The table lists this clonotype with many counts. The chain employs TRBV7-8 and TRBJ2-7; possible D gene TRBD1, 5 bases. V was pared by 3 bases and J by 1 base, with 7 bases between. Germline V CDR1 and CDR2: SGHVS, FQNEAQ. CDR3 length: 13 residues. The CDR3 DNA sequence: TGTGCCAGCAGCTTCAGGGTTTCCTACGAGCAGTACTTC. It is translated as CASSFRVSYEQYF. Based on the CDR3 plus reference TRBV7-8 and TRBJ2-7, the full variable domain is GAGVSQSPRYKVAKRGQDVALRCDPISGHVSLFWYQQALGQGPEFLTYFQNEAQLDKSGLPSDRFFAERPEGSVSTLKIQRTQQEDSAVYLCASSFRVSYEQYFGPGTRLTVT.

This clonotype was counted between two and nine times. The genes are TRBV28 and TRBJ2-5; D is ambiguous. CDR1 and CDR2 from the germline V gene are MDHEN and SYDVKM. V was pared by 5 bases and J by 1 base, with 11 bases between. The CDR3 contains 14 residues. The CDR3 is CASSEKLGQETQYF. For the CDR3, the DNA is TGTGCCAGCAGTGAGAAGCTGGGCCAAGAGACCCAGTACTTC.

This clonotype appeared many times. The chain employs TRBV20-1 and TRBJ1-1; D perhaps matches TRBD1 (6 bases). Germline lookup yields CDR1 DFQATT and CDR2 SNEGSKA (reference sequence). This CDR3 is built from 13 residues. Trimming removed 3 bases at V and 4 bases at J, with 12 bases between. The CDR3 spells CSARGGAGTEAFF. The CDR3 DNA follows: TGCAGTGCTAGGGGGGGGGCAGGCACTGAAGCTTTCTTT.

This clonotype occurred many times. This chain links TRBV7-3 with TRBJ2-3, with 8 bases aligning to TRBD2. This CDR3 has 15 residues. The germline V gene has CDR1 SGHTA and CDR2 FQGTGA. V lost 2 bases and J lost 4; bases outside the gene matches: 5. The CDR3 nucleotides are TGTGCCAGCAGCTTAGCAACGGGGGGGCCAGATACGCAGTATTTT. The encoded protein is CASSLATGGPDTQYF.

This clonotype turned up a few times. V and J are TRBV7-2 and TRBJ2-3, with D tentatively TRBD1 (6 bases). This CDR3 has 16 amino acids. Trimming removed 0 bases at V and 2 bases at J, with 12 bases between. The germline gives CDR1 SGHTA, CDR2 FQGNSA. The CDR3 bases are TGTGCCAGCAGCTTAGCGAGGGGGATTGCCACAGATACGCAGTATTTT. Encoded protein: CASSLARGIATDTQYF.

This clonotype was observed at least ten times. This chain connects TRBV10-3 to TRBJ2-1; either TRBD1 or TRBD2 may fit D (5 bases each). Looked up from germline, CDR1 is ENHRY and CDR2 is SYGVKD. V lost 3 bases to trimming and J lost 4 bases, with 16 bases between them. This CDR3 is 16 amino acids long. The CDR3 DNA is TGTGCCATCAGTGACGAGAGGGCCGGGGCATACAATGAGCAGTTCTTC. It is translated as CAISDERAGAYNEQFF.